The clone carrying this TCR beta chain was observed many times. Its antigen is unknown. A UMI-containing oligonucleotide was joined by 3' ligation to the TCR cDNA template. RNA was extracted from 2.5 to 3 ml of whole blood of healthy adults. The source of the sample is a study of naive and memory T cell subsets. Amplification of ligated cDNA took four PCR rounds with SP2 and nested alpha and beta constant primers. Alpha and beta constant region primers primed reverse transcription for blood and skin samples. TCRdb re-analysed the 5' RACE reads in MiXCR, keeping a single row per CDR3 protein. Counted here are over 45,000 distinct CDR3 sequences, around 7.3% occurring once; the ten biggest clones make up almost 10%. This CDR3 has 13 residues. From germline, CDR1 is SGHVS and CDR2 FNYEAQ. V lost 11 bases and J lost 6, with 17 bases in between. Notes on the study in general: TCR transcript changes with activation or differentiation may affect this RNA method.

V and J are TRBV7-6 and TRBJ1-5; possibly TRBD1 for D (6 bases). The receptor's source is a female donor in good health. The CDR3 region has the DNA TGTGCCGCCCACGCGGGGGGCGGTCAGCCCCAGCATTTT. Protein product: CAAHAGGGQPQHF.